Described below is a single T cell receptor (beta chain) sequence and its context. Germline V gene sequence: CDR1 MGHRA, CDR2 YSYEKL. Losses at the gene ends were 0 bases for V and 2 bases for J; bases not matched to a gene: 7. This CDR3 spans 19 amino acids. The data were obtained in a study of blood T cell repertoires in COVID-19. For the study at large: From T cells, B-cell-depleted T cells, or PBMCs came the material, which was cDNA or gDNA.

Some clones are missing from TCRdb's copy, which holds only in-frame ones; the method was immunoSEQ multiplex PCR. Here the sample spans 300,000 to 450,000 clones, approximately 86% being singletons. The receptor was isolated from a human donor in a cohort sampled during active COVID-19. The chain has TRBV4-1 and TRBJ2-3, with 14 positions matching TRBD2. The sample consisted of peripheral blood. CDR3 in amino acids: CASSQERGTSGGITDTQYF. The CDR3 DNA sequence: TGCGCCAGCAGCCAAGAACGAGGGACTAGCGGGGGTATCACAGATACGCAGTATTTT.